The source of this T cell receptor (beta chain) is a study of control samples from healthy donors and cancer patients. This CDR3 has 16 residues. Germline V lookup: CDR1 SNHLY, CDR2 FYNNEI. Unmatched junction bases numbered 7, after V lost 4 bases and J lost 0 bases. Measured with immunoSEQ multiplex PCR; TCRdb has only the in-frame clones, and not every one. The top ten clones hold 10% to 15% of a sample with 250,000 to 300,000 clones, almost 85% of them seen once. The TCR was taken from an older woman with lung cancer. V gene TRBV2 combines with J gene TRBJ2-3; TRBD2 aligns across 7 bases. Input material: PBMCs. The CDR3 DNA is TGTGCCAGCAGTGGGTCTAGCGGCACTAGCACAGATACGCAGTATTTT. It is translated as CASSGSSGTSTDTQYF.